This entry is about one T cell receptor beta chain. This sample stems from a study of blood T cell repertoires in COVID-19. In the study overall: Specimens from acute and convalescent COVID-19 originated in the United States, Italy and Spain. In each case, the material was cDNA or gDNA derived from T cells, B-cell-depleted T cells, or PBMCs.

The length of the CDR3 is 13 residues. Trimming cost V 0 bases and J 8 bases, with 8 bases left between them. The germline gives CDR1 SGHNT, CDR2 YYREEE (reference sequence). In the original workflow: Quantification of nucleated cells was approximated via reference gene primer amplification. The table came from immunoSEQ multiplex PCR; TCRdb's copy has only in-frame clones and leaves some out. The DNA was the basis for D and trimming; V, J and clone size are from that table. The sample shows about 100,000 clones, about nine tenths of them seen only once. Sequenced input: peripheral blood. This receptor was obtained from a man aged 50 or older with acute or convalescent COVID-19. The chain employs TRBV5-4 and TRBJ1-4; D is unclear. Written as DNA, the CDR3 is TGTGCCAGCAGCTTGGTTGGAGGGGAAAAACTGTTTTTT. Residues: CASSLVGGEKLFF.